A single sample is the source of the 23 T cell receptor beta chains below, sequenced in a study of T cells in Graves' hyperthyroidism and ophthalmopathy. TCR beta CDR3 sequences were amplified from RNA transcripts. The TCR CDR3 was amplified in a first-round RT-PCR using the HTBI primer set. One entry per CDR3 protein results from TCRdb running MiXCR on the multiplex PCR reads. The data hold 300,000 to 400,000 distinct CDR3 sequences, with 18% observed a single time. The sample was blood. The receptors shown here come from a man younger than 35 with Graves' ophthalmopathy.

This chain links TRBV9 with TRBJ2-1; D uncertain. The CDR3 totals 11 residues. CDR1 and CDR2 (germline): SGDLS, YYNGEE. V was trimmed by 5 bases and J by 12 bases, leaving 12 bases between them. The CDR3 is CASSSRFGQFF. Here the CDR3 DNA reads TGTGCCAGCAGTTCGAGGTTTGGGCAGTTCTTC.

A remark on this clonotype: The CDR3 does not close with the conserved phenylalanine or tryptophan, likely indicating a read error. The CDR3 loop is CSVQGARETQYL. CDR3 nucleotides: TGCAGCGTTCAGGGGGCAAGGGAGACCCAGTACCTC. The V gene is TRBV29-1, the J gene TRBJ2-5; 8 nucleotides agree with TRBD1. Germline CDR1 and CDR2: SQVTM and ANQGSEA. The junction had 4 bases not matched to a gene; V was cut back by 5 bases and J by 5 bases. This CDR3 region has 12 residues.

This clonotype showed up many times. This sequence joins TRBV28 and TRBJ1-2; maybe TRBD1 (6 bases). The germline gives CDR1 MDHEN, CDR2 SYDVKM. V dropped 6 bases and J dropped 5 bases, with 16 bases sitting between them. There are 14 residues in the CDR3. This CDR3 reads CASRHRVEGYGYTF. CDR3 nucleotide sequence: TGTGCCAGCAGACACAGGGTCGAGGGGTATGGCTACACCTTC.

At least ten counts were recorded for this clonotype. This chain uses TRBV6-1 with TRBJ2-5, with TRBD2 identical over 9 bases. Trimming took 6 bases from V and 4 from J; bases not matched to a gene: 9. The CDR3 contains 15 residues. CDR1 and CDR2 (germline): MNHNS, SASEGT. CDR3 nucleotide sequence: TGTGCCAGCAGCCCCACCGGACTAGCGAGAGAGACCCAGTACTTC. Translated, it gives CASSPTGLARETQYF.

The chain employs TRBV20-1 and TRBJ2-1; tentatively, D is TRBD2 (6 bases). Between the trimmed V and J ends, which lost 3 bases and 9 bases, there was a span of 9 bases. Looked up from germline, CDR1 is DFQATT and CDR2 is SNEGSKA (reference sequence). The CDR3 runs 11 residues. The CDR3 protein is CSARGGSEQFF. DNA of the CDR3: TGCAGTGCTAGGGGGGGAAGTGAGCAGTTCTTC.

This clonotype has more than one count but fewer than ten. The chain joins TRBV19 to TRBJ2-1; possible D gene TRBD1, 5 bases. This CDR3 comprises 13 residues. Germline loops: CDR1 LNHDA, CDR2 SQIVND (reference sequence). Between the trimmed V and J ends, which lost 7 bases and 10 bases, there was a span of 17 bases. The CDR3 region is CASTVRQGGEQFF. DNA for the CDR3: TGTGCCAGTACGGTAAGGCAGGGTGGCGAGCAGTTCTTC.

The rearrangement links TRBV7-9 to TRBJ1-2; 9 bases match TRBD1. The CDR3 is made up of 18 amino acids. The germline CDR1 and CDR2 sequences are SEHNR and FQNEAQ (reference sequence). V shed 4 bases and J 0 bases; nucleotides not matched to a gene: 12. As DNA, the CDR3 is TGTGCCAGCAGCTCTAAGTGGGACAGGGAGGTTGCTAACTATGGCTACACCTTC. It encodes CASSSKWDREVANYGYTF.

The chain employs TRBV12-3 or TRBV12-4 and TRBJ1-4; TRBD1 matches at 7 bases. V shed 2 bases, J shed 8 bases, and the junction held 5 bases outside the gene matches. The CDR3 loop spans 14 amino acids. The CDR3 region has the DNA TGTGCCAGCAGTTTACGACAGGGAGAGGAAAAACTGTTTTTT. It is translated as CASSLRQGEEKLFF.

Remarks on this clonotype: At one end the junction does not follow the germline gene, possibly because of a read error. The chain is built from TRBV3-1 and TRBJ2-5, with unresolved D. Germline V gene data show CDR1 as LGHDT and CDR2 as YNNKEL (reference sequence). This CDR3 is built from 13 residues. The CDR3 here is CVSSQDLGAKQYF. The CDR3 DNA follows: TGTGTCAGCAGCCAAGACTTAGGAGCAAAACAGTACTTC.

This clonotype was seen repeatedly, ten times or more. The chain uses TRBV3-1 and TRBJ1-1, with D possibly being TRBD1 (5 bases). Between the trimmed V and J ends, which lost 1 base and 1 base, there was a span of 7 bases. Germline V gene lookup returns CDR1 LGHDT and CDR2 YNNKEL (reference sequence). The CDR3 contains 14 residues. The CDR3 loop reads CASSQGRENTEAFF. The CDR3 DNA reads TGTGCCAGCAGCCAAGGCAGGGAGAACACTGAAGCTTTCTTT.

This clonotype was picked up many times. This chain links TRBV29-1 with TRBJ1-1, with D possibly being TRBD1 (5 bases). The CDR3 contains 14 residues. Deletions cut 6 bases from V and 3 bases from J, with 17 bases between. The germline V gene encodes CDR1 SQVTM and CDR2 ANQGSEA. The CDR3 DNA reads TGCAGCGTGCTCACTGGGACCCTGGACACTGAAGCTTTCTTT. This translates into CSVLTGTLDTEAFF.

This clonotype was seen just once. J is TRBJ2-6 and V is TRBV6-2 or TRBV6-3, with D tentatively TRBD1 or TRBD2 (7 bases each). CDR1 and CDR2 from the germline V gene are MNHEY and SVGEGT. The V gene lost 2 bases and the J gene lost 0 bases, with 20 bases spanning the gap. The CDR3 covers 20 residues. The CDR3 nucleotides read TGTGCCAGCAGTTACGGGGGGGGGTGGGACAGCGTCTCTGGGGCCAACGTCCTGACTTTC. This translates into CASSYGGGWDSVSGANVLTF.

There are many counts of this clonotype. The chain carries TRBV27 and TRBJ1-2; possible D gene TRBD1, 5 bases. The CDR3 is made up of 15 amino acids. V was shortened by 6 bases and J by 4 bases, with 18 bases between the two germline ends. Germline-derived CDR1 and CDR2 are MNHEY and SMNVEV (reference sequence). The CDR3 here is CASSPTQGFPYGYTF. CDR3 nucleotide sequence: TGTGCCAGCAGCCCTACTCAGGGATTCCCCTATGGCTACACCTTC.

This clonotype was observed at least ten times. The gene calls are TRBV24-1 and TRBJ1-5; a possible D gene is TRBD1 (6 bases). V lost 9 bases, J lost 2 bases, and 16 bases lay in between. Per the germline V gene, CDR1 is KGHDR and CDR2 is SFDVKD. This CDR3 comprises 15 residues. The CDR3 DNA reads as TGTGCCACCCTCCGGGACATTGTTGGCAATCAGCCCCAGCATTTT. As protein: CATLRDIVGNQPQHF.

A few counts support this clonotype. Compared with germline, one end of the junction differs, possibly owing to a read error. The CDR3 region is CANSPDARGAADTQYF. Here the CDR3 DNA reads TGTGCCAACAGCCCAGATGCCCGGGGGGCGGCAGATACGCAGTATTTT. The chain employs TRBV9 and TRBJ2-3; TRBD2 is a possible D gene (7 bases). Germline assignment: CDR1 SGDLS and CDR2 YYNGEE. The CDR3 has 16 residues.

This clonotype showed up many times. The chain combines TRBV5-1 with TRBJ1-4, with TRBD1 matching over 8 bases. The CDR3 is 15 amino acids. The V gene's germline CDR1 is SGHRS and CDR2 YFSETQ. J was trimmed by 2 bases and V by 0 bases; bases with no gene match: 0. The CDR3 DNA reads TGCGCCAGCAGCTTGGACAGGGGGACTAATGAAAAACTGTTTTTT. Its protein product is CASSLDRGTNEKLFF.

Ten or more counts support this clonotype. The V gene is TRBV7-2, the J gene TRBJ2-7; 8 bases are shared with TRBD1. After removal of 6 bases from V and 3 bases from J, the junction contained 7 bases not matched to a gene. Germline lookup yields CDR1 SGHTA and CDR2 FQGNSA. This CDR3 comprises 14 residues. The CDR3 DNA sequence: TGTGCCAGCAGTCAAGACAGGGGTTACTACGAGCAGTACTTC. Translated: CASSQDRGYYEQYF.

In its sample, this clonotype was seen many times. The gene calls are TRBV28 and TRBJ1-5; 10 bases are shared with TRBD1. Germline V lookup: CDR1 MDHEN, CDR2 SYDVKM. V shed 6 bases and J 5 bases; nucleotides not matched to a gene: 7. The CDR3 extends over 15 amino acids. The CDR3 region has the DNA TGTGCCAGCAGATCTGGGACAGGGGATTATCAGCCCCAGCATTTT. Translated: CASRSGTGDYQPQHF. The whole variable domain, remainder taken from reference TRBV28 and TRBJ1-5, is DVKVTQSSRYLVKRTGEKVFLECVQDMDHENMFWYRQDPGLGLRLIYFSYDVKMKEKGDIPEGYSVSREKKERFSLILESASTNQTSMYLCASRSGTGDYQPQHFGDGTRLSIL.

In regard to this clonotype: A much larger clone lies a single base off, so this may be a read error. The chain is built from TRBV7-8 and TRBJ2-3, with TRBD2 matching over 9 bases. Germline trimming cut 8 bases from V and 7 bases from J; bases unmatched to any gene: 7. This CDR3 contains 13 residues. CDR1 SGHVS and CDR2 FQNEAQ come from the germline V gene. The CDR3 reads CASERGVLNTQYF. CDR3 coding DNA: TGTGCCAGCGAGCGGGGGGTCCTGAATACGCAGTATTTT. Complete variable domain (other parts from reference TRBV7-8 and TRBJ2-3): GAGVSQSPRYKVAKRGQDVALRCDPISGHVSLFWYQQALGQGPEFLTYFQNEAQLDKSGLPSDRFFAERPEGSVSTLKIQRTQQEDSAVYLCASERGVLNTQYFGPGTRLTVL.

At least ten counts were recorded for this clonotype. This chain links TRBV4-1 with TRBJ2-3, with 8 bases that match TRBD2. CDR3 size: 17 residues. With V trimmed by 6 bases and J by 4 bases, 15 bases remained unmatched. CDR1 and CDR2 from the germline V gene are MGHRA and YSYEKL. CDR3 sequence reads: CASSREGARYDPDTQYF. CDR3 in DNA: TGCGCCAGCAGTCGGGAGGGCGCGCGCTACGACCCAGATACGCAGTATTTT.

This clonotype appeared many times. This chain links TRBV12-3 or TRBV12-4 with TRBJ2-5; 8 nucleotides agree with TRBD2. The CDR3 spans 16 residues. With 6 bases clipped from V and 3 bases from J, the junction kept 12 bases outside the gene matches. In DNA form, the CDR3 reads TGTGCCAGCAGCTACGCTGAAGGGACTAGTGAAGAGACCCAGTACTTC. It is translated as CASSYAEGTSEETQYF.

This clonotype was picked up many times. V gene TRBV7-3 combines with J gene TRBJ2-3, with TRBD2 matching 11 bases. V lost 0 bases to trimming and J lost 0 bases; unmatched junction nucleotides: 2. Germline V gives CDR1 SGHTA, CDR2 FQGTGA. The CDR3 has 17 residues. The CDR3: CASSLTVAGGSTDTQYF. DNA of the CDR3: TGTGCCAGCAGCTTAACAGTAGCGGGGGGGAGCACAGATACGCAGTATTTT.

This clonotype was observed at least ten times. The chain couples TRBV5-8 to TRBJ1-1, with D possibly matching TRBD1 (5 bases). In germline, CDR1 is SGHTS, CDR2 YDEGEE. The CDR3 runs to 14 residues. The V gene lost 6 bases and the J gene lost 1 base, with 13 bases spanning the gap. The DNA of the CDR3 is TGTGCCAGCATATCACGTGGGGGGAACACTGAAGCTTTCTTT. Protein: CASISRGGNTEAFF.